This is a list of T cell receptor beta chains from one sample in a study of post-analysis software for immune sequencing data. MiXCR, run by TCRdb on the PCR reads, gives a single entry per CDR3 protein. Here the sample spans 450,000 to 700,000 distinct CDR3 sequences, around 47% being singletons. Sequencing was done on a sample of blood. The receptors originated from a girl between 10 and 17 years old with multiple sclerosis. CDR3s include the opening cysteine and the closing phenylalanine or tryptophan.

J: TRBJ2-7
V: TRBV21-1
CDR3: CASSKADRPRHYEQYF

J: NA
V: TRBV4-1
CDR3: CASSQAWAVGQGAYYEQYF

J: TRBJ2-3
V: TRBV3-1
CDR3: CASSQDPGLASTDTQYF

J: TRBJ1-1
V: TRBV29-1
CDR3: CSVFLNTEAFF

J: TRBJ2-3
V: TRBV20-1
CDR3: CSARAPGTSGVGDTQYF

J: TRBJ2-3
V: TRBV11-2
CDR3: CASRTGTSGAWSTDTQYF

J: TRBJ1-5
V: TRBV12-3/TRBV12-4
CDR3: CASSLWLLEGVNQPQHF

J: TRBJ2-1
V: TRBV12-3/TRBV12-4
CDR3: CASILGLAGVEQFF

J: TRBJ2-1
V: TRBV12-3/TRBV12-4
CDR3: CASRTYRFGQFF

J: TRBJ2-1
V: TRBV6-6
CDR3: CASSYWGDEQFF

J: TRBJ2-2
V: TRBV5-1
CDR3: CASSLPPPNTGELFF

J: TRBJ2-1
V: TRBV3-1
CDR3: CASSQVGAYGDEQFF

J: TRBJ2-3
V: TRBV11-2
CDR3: CASSFMMTADTQYF

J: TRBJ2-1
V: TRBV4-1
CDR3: CASSPLTPGQGGSSYNEQFF

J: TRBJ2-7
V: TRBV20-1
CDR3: CNAAVRLAKSYEQYF

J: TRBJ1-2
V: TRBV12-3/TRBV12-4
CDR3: CASRRMGNNYGYTF

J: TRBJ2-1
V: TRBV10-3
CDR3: CAISDHDNEQFF

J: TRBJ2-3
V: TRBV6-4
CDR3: CASSDAAGPTDTQYF

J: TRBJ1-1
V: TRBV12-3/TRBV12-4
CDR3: CASSSQENTEAFF

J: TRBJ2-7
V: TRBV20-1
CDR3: CSASPWKGLYEQYF

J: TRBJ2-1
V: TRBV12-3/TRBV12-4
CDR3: CASMRPGRGTNEQFF

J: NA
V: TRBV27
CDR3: CATGVRETQYF

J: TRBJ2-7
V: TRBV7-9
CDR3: CASSSIREEQYF

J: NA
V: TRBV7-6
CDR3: CASSLAQGNGETQYF

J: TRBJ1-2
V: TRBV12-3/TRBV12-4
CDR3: CASSPLRGYQGYTF